The 27 T cell receptor beta chains reported below all come from one sample, sequenced in a study of shared clonotypes between healthy human individuals. Some clones are missing from TCRdb's copy, which holds only in-frame ones; the method was immunoSEQ multiplex PCR. The data hold millions of clones, with roughly 93% observed a single time. The sample taken for sequencing was naive CD4+ T cells from PBMCs. Subset specified: CD45RA+ positively selected. The receptors come from a young man in good health. Some clones in this sample may be carry-over from other donors' samples.

The chain combines TRBV9 with TRBJ1-1, with D possibly matching TRBD1 (6 bases). Trimming removed 2 bases at V and 4 bases at J, with 12 bases between. This CDR3 spans 14 amino acids. Germline CDR1 and CDR2: SGDLS and YYNGEE. In nucleotides, the CDR3 is TGTGCCAGCAGCGTTTCCGACAGGCTCACTGAAGCTTTCTTT. Amino acid sequence: CASSVSDRLTEAFF.

The rearrangement uses TRBV5-1 and TRBJ2-1; D gene uncertain. The CDR3 spans 15 residues. The ends were cut back, 4 bases at V and 5 bases at J, with 16 bases in the middle. CDR1 and CDR2 (germline): SGHRS, YFSETQ. The CDR3 loop is CASSPLPGSNNEQFF. The DNA of the CDR3 is TGCGCCAGCAGCCCCCTGCCGGGTTCCAACAATGAGCAGTTCTTC. The full variable domain, with the rest looked up from reference TRBV5-1 and TRBJ2-1, is KAGVTQTPRYLIKTRGQQVTLSCSPISGHRSVSWYQQTPGQGLQFLFEYFSETQRNKGNFPGRFSGRQFSNSRSEMNVSTLELGDSALYLCASSPLPGSNNEQFFGPGTRLTVL.

The chain uses TRBV18 and TRBJ2-1; 11 nucleotides match TRBD2. The CDR3 spans 18 residues. The J segment lost 7 bases and the V segment lost 6 bases, leaving 17 bases of the junction unmatched. CDR1 and CDR2 from the germline V gene are KGHSH and LQKENI. CDR3 nucleotide sequence: TGTGCCAGCTCTTCACGGCTTGTCACTAGCGGGAGTGTTAATGAGCAGTTCTTC. It yields the protein CASSSRLVTSGSVNEQFF.

The V and J genes are TRBV7-9 and TRBJ2-3; no definite D call. V lost 1 base, J lost 2 bases, and 10 bases lay in between. The CDR3 contains 15 residues. Per the germline V gene, CDR1 is SEHNR and CDR2 is FQNEAQ (reference sequence). The CDR3 bases are TGTGCCAGCAGCTTAGTTGGCATCTTCACAGATACGCAGTATTTT. Protein sequence: CASSLVGIFTDTQYF. The full variable domain, completed using reference TRBV7-9 and TRBJ2-3, is DTGVSQNPRHKITKRGQNVTFRCDPISEHNRLYWYRQTLGQGPEFLTYFQNEAQLEKSRLLSDRFSAERPKGSFSTLEIQRTEQGDSAMYLCASSLVGIFTDTQYFGPGTRLTVL.

The V gene is TRBV7-9, the J gene TRBJ2-4; D remains unclear. The CDR3 runs to 16 residues. The ends were cut back, 1 base at V and 1 base at J, with 11 bases in the middle. Per germline, CDR1 SEHNR and CDR2 FQNEAQ (reference sequence). The chain's CDR3 is CASSLVPGRAKNIQYF. CDR3 coding DNA: TGTGCCAGCAGCTTAGTGCCGGGTCGGGCCAAAAACATTCAGTACTTC.

The chain uses TRBV10-3 and TRBJ1-4; D remains ambiguous. Looked up from germline, CDR1 is ENHRY and CDR2 is SYGVKD. V gave up 10 bases and J gave up 5 bases, with 17 bases separating them. CDR3 length: 14 residues. The CDR3 reads CATRRGAGNEKLFF. CDR3 DNA sequence: TGTGCCACCCGTAGAGGCGCCGGAAATGAAAAACTGTTTTTT.

The CDR3 sequence is CASIPGGLAAEQYF. The CDR3 region has the DNA TGTGCCAGCATCCCTGGGGGACTAGCAGCCGAGCAGTACTTC. The genes are TRBV28 and TRBJ2-7, with 9 bases aligning to TRBD2. From germline, CDR1 is MDHEN and CDR2 SYDVKM. J lost 6 bases, V lost 7 bases, and 10 bases had no gene match. The CDR3 contains 14 residues.

This clone was recorded only once. The chain joins TRBV7-3 to TRBJ2-7; TRBD1 matches 11 bases. CDR1 and CDR2 from the germline V gene are SGHTA and FQGTGA. The CDR3 length is 15 residues. The V and J ends lost 1 base and 3 bases, in that order; junction bases with no gene match: 2. CDR3 sequence reads: CASSLKGTGGYEQYF. The CDR3 DNA sequence: TGTGCCAGCAGCTTAAAAGGGACAGGGGGCTACGAGCAGTACTTC. Variable domain in full (rest from reference TRBV7-3 and TRBJ2-7): GAGVSQTPSNKVTEKGKYVELRCDPISGHTALYWYRQSLGQGPEFLIYFQGTGAADDSGLPNDRFFAVRPEGSVSTLKIQRTERGDSAVYLCASSLKGTGGYEQYFGPGTRLTVT.

The chain recombines TRBV18 with TRBJ2-1; no clear D gene. The CDR3 sequence is 13 residues long. Germline V gene data show CDR1 as KGHSH and CDR2 as LQKENI. The V end lost 5 bases, the J end lost 9 bases, and 14 bases lay between the germline ends. The CDR3 sequence: CASSIRSEGEQFF. The DNA of the CDR3 is TGTGCCAGCTCAATTCGGAGTGAAGGTGAGCAGTTCTTC.

Regarding this clone: Within the sample, other DNA sequences also encode this same CDR3. This sequence joins TRBV7-6 and TRBJ2-5, with a possible D match to TRBD1 (5 bases). Germline V gene sequence: CDR1 SGHVS, CDR2 FNYEAQ. This CDR3 spans 13 amino acids. Trimming pared 5 bases from V and 2 bases from J, leaving 9 bases between. In DNA, the CDR3 is TGTGCCAGCAGCCCGAACAGGCAAGAGACCCAGTACTTC. Translating gives CASSPNRQETQYF. Combining the CDR3 with reference TRBV7-6 and TRBJ2-5 gives the whole variable domain GAGVSQSPRYKVTKRGQDVALRCDPISGHVSLYWYRQALGQGPEFLTYFNYEAQQDKSGLPNDRFSAERPEGSISTLTIQRTEQRDSAMYRCASSPNRQETQYFGPGTRLLVL.

This chain uses TRBV9 with TRBJ1-1; D is perhaps TRBD1 (5 bases). Germline assignment: CDR1 SGDLS and CDR2 YYNGEE. V lost 5 bases to trimming and J lost 4 bases, with 9 bases between them. The CDR3 has 12 residues. CDR3 coding DNA: TGTGCCAGCAGTATGGGGGGCACTGAAGCTTTCTTT. Translation gives CASSMGGTEAFF.

This rearrangement joins TRBV30 to TRBJ2-1; perhaps TRBD2 as D (6 bases). Germline loops: CDR1 GTSNPN, CDR2 SVGIG (reference sequence). This CDR3 has 15 amino acids. Trimming cost V 7 bases and J 0 bases, with 16 bases left between them. CDR3 in DNA: TGTGCCTATTTTGGGACTCCAGGCTCCTACAATGAGCAGTTCTTC. It codes for CAYFGTPGSYNEQFF.

The chain combines TRBV19 with TRBJ2-4; D possibly corresponds to TRBD1 (6 bases). This CDR3 has 14 residues. Between the trimmed V and J ends, which lost 2 bases and 7 bases, there was a span of 12 bases. Germline CDR1 and CDR2: LNHDA and SQIVND (reference sequence). The CDR3 protein is CASSIRSQGNIQYF. The CDR3 coding sequence is TGTGCCAGTAGTATACGCTCGCAGGGGAACATTCAGTACTTC.

Details on this clone: An end of the junction differs from the germline gene, which may be a read error. This chain uses TRBV6-5 with TRBJ1-4, with D uncertain. The CDR3 spans 14 residues. CDR1 is MNHEY, CDR2 SVGAGI, per germline. The CDR3 nucleotides read TGTGTCAGCAGAAGCGACGGCGTACGGGAAAAACTGTTTTTT. It encodes CVSRSDGVREKLFF.

This clone has more than one count but fewer than ten. The chain joins TRBV10-2 to TRBJ1-2; no clear D. This CDR3 is 13 amino acids long. V was shortened by 1 base and J by 4 bases, with 7 bases between the two germline ends. Looked up from germline, CDR1 is WSHSY and CDR2 is SAAADI. The chain's CDR3 is CASSELAVYGYTF. CDR3 DNA: TGCGCCAGCAGTGAGTTGGCAGTCTATGGCTACACCTTC.

The V and J genes are TRBV27 and TRBJ2-7; the match to TRBD1 covers 9 bases. J gave up 4 bases and V 5 bases, and 9 bases lay outside the gene matches. Germline V CDR1 and CDR2: MNHEY, SMNVEV (reference sequence). This CDR3 is built from 15 residues. CDR3 loop: CASSPWDRVEYEQYF. The CDR3 coding sequence is TGTGCCAGCAGTCCTTGGGACAGGGTAGAGTACGAGCAGTACTTC.

This clone was counted a single time. V usage is TRBV19 and J usage is TRBJ2-3; D remains ambiguous. Germline CDR1 LNHDA, CDR2 SQIVND (reference sequence). The V end lost 2 bases, the J end lost 3 bases, and 9 bases lay between the germline ends. This CDR3 spans 14 amino acids. Here the CDR3 DNA reads TGTGCCAGTAGTATATCGGAAGGGACAGATACGCAGTATTTT. As protein: CASSISEGTDTQYF. Full variable domain (remainder filled in from reference TRBV19 and TRBJ2-3): DGGITQSPKYLFRKEGQNVTLSCEQNLNHDAMYWYRQDPGQGLRLIYYSQIVNDFQKGDIAEGYSVSREKKESFPLTVTSAQKNPTAFYLCASSISEGTDTQYFGPGTRLTVL.

The chain combines TRBV5-1 with TRBJ2-6; D remains unclear. Germline CDR1 is SGHRS and CDR2 is YFSETQ. V was pared by 5 bases and J by 0 bases, with 6 bases between. The CDR3 covers 14 residues. DNA of the CDR3: TGCGCCAGCAGGTTGAGCTCTGGGGCCAACGTCCTGACTTTC. Protein sequence: CASRLSSGANVLTF. Together with reference TRBV5-1 and TRBJ2-6, the CDR3 gives the full variable domain: KAGVTQTPRYLIKTRGQQVTLSCSPISGHRSVSWYQQTPGQGLQFLFEYFSETQRNKGNFPGRFSGRQFSNSRSEMNVSTLELGDSALYLCASRLSSGANVLTFGAGSRLTVL.

V usage is TRBV29-1 and J usage is TRBJ2-5; 7 nucleotides line up with TRBD2. Germline V gene data show CDR1 as SQVTM and CDR2 as ANQGSEA. V shed 6 bases and J 1 base; nucleotides not matched to a gene: 5. CDR3 length: 13 residues. For the CDR3, the DNA is TGCAGCGTGATGACTAGCACCCAAGAGACCCAGTACTTC. Translated, it gives CSVMTSTQETQYF.

The chain joins TRBV5-1 to TRBJ1-1; possible D gene TRBD1, 6 bases. The germline gives CDR1 SGHRS, CDR2 YFSETQ. V lost 2 bases and J lost 6, with 11 bases in between. This CDR3 region has 13 residues. CDR3 sequence: CASSLGGLAEAFF. The CDR3 DNA is TGCGCCAGCAGCTTAGGGGGGCTCGCTGAAGCTTTCTTT.

The CDR3 bases are TGTGCCAGCAGCATGGACAGGGCTGATGGCTACACCTTC. It is translated as CASSMDRADGYTF. The rearrangement joins TRBV11-1 to TRBJ1-2; 8 nucleotides line up with TRBD1. V dropped 5 bases and J dropped 6; count of bases not matched to a gene: 5. The CDR3 spans 13 residues. CDR1 and CDR2 from the germline V gene are SGHAT and FQDESV (reference sequence). The full variable domain, with the rest looked up from reference TRBV11-1 and TRBJ1-2, is EAEVAQSPRYKITEKSQAVAFWCDPISGHATLYWYRQILGQGPELLVQFQDESVVDDSQLPKDRFSAERLKGVDSTLKIQPAELGDSAMYLCASSMDRADGYTFGSGTRLTVV.

This chain joins TRBV6-5 and TRBJ2-7; D is perhaps TRBD1 (6 bases). The germline V gene encodes CDR1 MNHEY and CDR2 SVGAGI. V shed 2 bases and J shed 4 bases, with 12 bases lying between them. The CDR3 is 14 amino acids. CDR3 sequence reads: CASSYTGTRYEQYF. The CDR3 DNA is TGTGCCAGCAGTTACACAGGGACGAGATACGAGCAGTACTTC.

Comment on this clone: Different DNA sequences within this sample yield the same CDR3. The chain employs TRBV28 and TRBJ2-3, with D possibly TRBD1 on 5 matching bases. The germline CDR1 and CDR2 sequences are MDHEN and SYDVKM. Trimming left V 4 bases short and J 1 base short, with 12 bases between. The CDR3 is 15 amino acids. The CDR3 DNA reads as TGTGCCAGCAGTTCAGGGCAGGGTGGCACAGATACGCAGTATTTT. This sequence encodes CASSSGQGGTDTQYF.

The V call is TRBV6-7, the J call TRBJ2-2; weak D call: TRBD1 (5 bases). TRBV6-7 is labeled an ORF, and its function is uncertain. Between the trimmed V and J ends, which lost 10 bases and 6 bases, there was a span of 12 bases. This CDR3 spans 12 amino acids. The CDR3: CATQTVPGELFF. The CDR3 coding sequence is TGTGCCACCCAGACAGTCCCCGGGGAGCTGTTTTTT.

V gene TRBV18 combines with J gene TRBJ2-7, with 13 bases that match TRBD2. The V gene's germline CDR1 is KGHSH and CDR2 LQKENI. The CDR3 covers 18 residues. V was clipped by 3 bases and J by 0 bases; unmatched bases: 8. CDR3 bases: TGTGCCAGCTCACCTGGACTAGCGGGAGCCCAAAGCTCCTACGAGCAGTACTTC. Amino acids: CASSPGLAGAQSSYEQYF.

The gene calls are TRBV6-6 and TRBJ2-7; D gene uncertain. V was shortened by 0 bases and J by 5 bases, with 17 bases between the two germline ends. The CDR3 sequence is 16 residues long. From germline, CDR1 is MNHNY and CDR2 SVGAGI (reference sequence). The CDR3 region is CASSYSSTRPIHEQYF. For the CDR3, the DNA is TGTGCCAGCAGTTACTCTAGCACCCGACCCATCCACGAGCAGTACTTC.

The J gene is TRBJ2-3, the V gene TRBV28; D assignment may be TRBD1 or TRBD2 (5 bases each). V shed 2 bases and J shed 1 base, with 7 bases lying between them. CDR3 length: 14 amino acids. Per the germline V gene, CDR1 is MDHEN and CDR2 is SYDVKM. Here the CDR3 reads CASSLRGRTDTQYF. CDR3 in DNA: TGTGCCAGCAGTTTAAGGGGACGCACAGATACGCAGTATTTT.